The 7 T cell receptor beta chains below all came from one sample that was sequenced in a study of OX40 agonist ivuxolimab in advanced cancers. TCRdb's table, derived via immunoSEQ multiplex PCR, lists solely in-frame clones and lacks some. The top ten hold approximately 7% of the sample, which has approximately 70,000 clones, 86% seen once. The sample here was CD4+ or CD8+ T cells sorted from blood, taken in a trial of the OX40 agonist ivuxolimab. Receptors were obtained from an adult with an advanced solid tumor such as melanoma, head and neck, liver or kidney cancer.

This clone was detected only once. This chain links TRBV27 with TRBJ2-7; D is possibly TRBD1 (6 bases). The CDR3 sequence is 13 residues long. Germline V lookup: CDR1 MNHEY, CDR2 SMNVEV (reference sequence). Trimming removed 5 bases at V and 7 bases at J, with 15 bases between. For the CDR3, the DNA is TGTGCCAGCAGTCCCATGGACAGTCGAGAGCAGTACTTC. Its protein is CASSPMDSREQYF.

The V and J genes are TRBV18 and TRBJ1-2, with D hard to call. This CDR3 is 13 amino acids long. Deletions cut 3 bases from V and 4 bases from J, with 9 bases between. Germline V gene data show CDR1 as KGHSH and CDR2 as LQKENI. The CDR3 spells CASSPDILYGYTF. The CDR3 bases are TGTGCCAGCTCACCCGACATCCTCTATGGCTACACCTTC.

The chain uses TRBV5-6 and TRBJ1-1; 8 nucleotides align to TRBD1. The CDR3 spans 18 residues. Germline CDR1 SGHDT, CDR2 YYEEEE. Trimming at V came to 4 bases and at J to 0 bases, leaving 14 bases not matched to a gene. As DNA, the CDR3 is TGTGCCAGCAGCGACAGGGGTAGATGGACGGGGATGAACACTGAAGCTTTCTTT. Translation gives CASSDRGRWTGMNTEAFF.

The J gene is TRBJ2-1, the V gene TRBV6-5, with D possibly TRBD1 on 6 matching bases. The CDR3 has 15 residues. The germline CDR1 and CDR2 sequences are MNHEY and SVGAGI. Trimming cost V 8 bases and J 6 bases, with 20 bases left between them. As DNA, the CDR3 is TGTGCCAGCCGCACCGGGGTCAGGGGCTTCAATGAGCAGTTCTTC. Translation gives CASRTGVRGFNEQFF.

V is TRBV2 and J is TRBJ1-1; the D gene is possibly TRBD1 (6 bases). The CDR3 runs 13 residues. The ends were cut back, 6 bases at V and 2 bases at J, with 10 bases in the middle. From germline, CDR1 is SNHLY and CDR2 FYNNEI. CDR3: CASRWDKNTEAFF. Written as DNA, the CDR3 is TGTGCCAGCAGGTGGGACAAAAACACTGAAGCTTTCTTT.

This CDR3 reads CASSQDDRDVNTIYF. Here the CDR3 DNA reads TGTGCCAGCAGCCAAGACGACAGGGATGTAAACACCATATATTTT. This chain connects TRBV7-9 to TRBJ1-3; 7 bases are shared with TRBD1. From germline, CDR1 is SEHNR and CDR2 FQNEAQ (reference sequence). V gave up 5 bases and J gave up 6 bases; unmatched junction bases: 10. CDR3 length: 15 residues. The full variable domain, completed using reference TRBV7-9 and TRBJ1-3, is DTGVSQNPRHKITKRGQNVTFRCDPISEHNRLYWYRQTLGQGPEFLTYFQNEAQLEKSRLLSDRFSAERPKGSFSTLEIQRTEQGDSAMYLCASSQDDRDVNTIYFGEGSWLTVV.

The chain employs TRBV5-1 and TRBJ2-7; D not certain. Germline assignment: CDR1 SGHRS and CDR2 YFSETQ. The CDR3 has 13 amino acids. The V end lost 2 bases, the J end lost 1 base, and 7 bases lay between the germline ends. CDR3 in DNA: TGCGCCAGCAGCTTATCCTTATCCTACGAGCAGTACTTC. Protein product: CASSLSLSYEQYF.